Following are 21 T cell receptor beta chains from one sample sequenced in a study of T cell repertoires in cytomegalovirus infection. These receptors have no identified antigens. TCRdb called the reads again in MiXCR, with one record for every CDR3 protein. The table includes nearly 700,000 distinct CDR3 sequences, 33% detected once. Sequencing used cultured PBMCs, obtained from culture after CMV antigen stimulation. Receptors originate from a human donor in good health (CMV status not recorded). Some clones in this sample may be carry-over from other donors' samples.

CDR3 DNA: TGTGCCAGTAGTCCGACAGGGATGGGGTACACCGGGGAGCTGTTTTTT. This sequence encodes CASSPTGMGYTGELFF. The chain joins TRBV19 to TRBJ2-2; 7 bases agree with TRBD1. The CDR3 spans 16 residues. With 5 bases clipped from V and 3 bases from J, the junction kept 9 bases outside the gene matches. CDR1 is LNHDA, CDR2 SQIVND, per germline (reference sequence).

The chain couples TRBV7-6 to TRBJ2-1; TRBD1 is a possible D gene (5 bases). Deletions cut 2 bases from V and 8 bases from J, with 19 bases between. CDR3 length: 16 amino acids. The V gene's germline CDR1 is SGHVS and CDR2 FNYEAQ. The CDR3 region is CASSLPKGFPQYEQFF. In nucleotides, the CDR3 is TGTGCCAGCAGCTTACCCAAGGGGTTCCCACAATATGAGCAGTTCTTC.

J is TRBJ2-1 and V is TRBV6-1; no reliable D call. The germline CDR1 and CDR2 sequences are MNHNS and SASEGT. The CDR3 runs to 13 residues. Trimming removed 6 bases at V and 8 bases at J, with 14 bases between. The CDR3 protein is CASSPSTLDEQFF. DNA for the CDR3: TGTGCCAGCAGCCCCTCAACCCTGGATGAGCAGTTCTTC.

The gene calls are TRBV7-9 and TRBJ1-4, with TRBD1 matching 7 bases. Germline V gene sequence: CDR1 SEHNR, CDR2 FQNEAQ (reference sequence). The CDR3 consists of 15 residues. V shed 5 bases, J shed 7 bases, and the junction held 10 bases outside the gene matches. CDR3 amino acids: CASSITGEFGEKLFF. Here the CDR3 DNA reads TGTGCCAGCAGCATCACAGGGGAGTTTGGTGAAAAACTGTTTTTT.

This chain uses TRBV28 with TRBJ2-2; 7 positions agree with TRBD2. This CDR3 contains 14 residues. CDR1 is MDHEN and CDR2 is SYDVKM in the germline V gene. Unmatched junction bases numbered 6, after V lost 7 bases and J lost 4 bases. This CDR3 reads CASKRPGGTGELFF. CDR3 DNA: TGTGCCAGCAAACGGCCGGGAGGCACCGGGGAGCTGTTTTTT.

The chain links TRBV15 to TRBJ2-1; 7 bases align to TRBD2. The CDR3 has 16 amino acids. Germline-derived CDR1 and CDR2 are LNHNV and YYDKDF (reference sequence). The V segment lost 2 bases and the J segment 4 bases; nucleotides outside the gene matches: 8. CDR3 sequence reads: CATSRQRTSWYNEQFF. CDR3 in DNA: TGTGCCACCAGCAGACAGAGGACTAGTTGGTACAATGAGCAGTTCTTC.

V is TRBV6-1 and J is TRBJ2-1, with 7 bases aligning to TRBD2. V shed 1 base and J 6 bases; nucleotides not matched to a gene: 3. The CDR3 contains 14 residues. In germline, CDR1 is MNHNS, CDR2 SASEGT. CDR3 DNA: TGTGCCAGCAGTGAAGGTGGGGGGGGCAATGAGCAGTTCTTC. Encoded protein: CASSEGGGGNEQFF.

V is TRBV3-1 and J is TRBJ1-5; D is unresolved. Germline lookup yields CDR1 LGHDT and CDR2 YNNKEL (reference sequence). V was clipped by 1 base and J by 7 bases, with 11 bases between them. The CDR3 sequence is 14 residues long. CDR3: CASSQVIGNQPQHF. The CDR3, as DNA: TGTGCCAGCAGCCAAGTCATTGGGAACCAGCCCCAGCATTTT.

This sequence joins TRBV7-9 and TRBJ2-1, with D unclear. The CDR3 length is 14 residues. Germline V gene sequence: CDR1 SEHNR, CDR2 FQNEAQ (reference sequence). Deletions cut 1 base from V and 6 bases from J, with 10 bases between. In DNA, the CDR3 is TGTGCCAGCAGCTTAGAGTATGCCATCAATGAGCAGTTCTTC. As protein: CASSLEYAINEQFF. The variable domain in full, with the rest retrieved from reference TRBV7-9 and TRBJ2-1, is DTGVSQNPRHKITKRGQNVTFRCDPISEHNRLYWYRQTLGQGPEFLTYFQNEAQLEKSRLLSDRFSAERPKGSFSTLEIQRTEQGDSAMYLCASSLEYAINEQFFGPGTRLTVL.

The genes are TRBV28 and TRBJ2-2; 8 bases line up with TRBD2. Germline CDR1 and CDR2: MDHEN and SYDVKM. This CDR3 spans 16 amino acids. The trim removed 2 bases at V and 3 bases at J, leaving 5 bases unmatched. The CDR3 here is CASSLLLAGYTGELFF. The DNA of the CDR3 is TGTGCCAGCAGTTTACTTCTAGCGGGCTACACCGGGGAGCTGTTTTTT. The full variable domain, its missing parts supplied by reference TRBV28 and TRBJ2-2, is DVKVTQSSRYLVKRTGEKVFLECVQDMDHENMFWYRQDPGLGLRLIYFSYDVKMKEKGDIPEGYSVSREKKERFSLILESASTNQTSMYLCASSLLLAGYTGELFFGEGSRLTVL.

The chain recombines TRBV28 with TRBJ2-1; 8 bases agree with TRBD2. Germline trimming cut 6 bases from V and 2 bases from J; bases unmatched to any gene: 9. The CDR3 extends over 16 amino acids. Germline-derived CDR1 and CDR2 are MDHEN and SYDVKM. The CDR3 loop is CASSPRPGLAYNEQFF. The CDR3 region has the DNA TGTGCCAGCAGCCCACGACCGGGACTAGCCTACAATGAGCAGTTCTTC. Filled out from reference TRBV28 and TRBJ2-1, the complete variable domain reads DVKVTQSSRYLVKRTGEKVFLECVQDMDHENMFWYRQDPGLGLRLIYFSYDVKMKEKGDIPEGYSVSREKKERFSLILESASTNQTSMYLCASSPRPGLAYNEQFFGPGTRLTVL.

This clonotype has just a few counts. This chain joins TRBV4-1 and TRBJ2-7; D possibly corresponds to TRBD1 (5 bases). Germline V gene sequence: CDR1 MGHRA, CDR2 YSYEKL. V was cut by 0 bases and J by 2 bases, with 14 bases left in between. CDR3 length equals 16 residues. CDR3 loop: CASSQERSLGAYEQYF. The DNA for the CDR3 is TGCGCCAGCAGCCAAGAGAGGAGTCTAGGGGCCTACGAGCAGTACTTC.

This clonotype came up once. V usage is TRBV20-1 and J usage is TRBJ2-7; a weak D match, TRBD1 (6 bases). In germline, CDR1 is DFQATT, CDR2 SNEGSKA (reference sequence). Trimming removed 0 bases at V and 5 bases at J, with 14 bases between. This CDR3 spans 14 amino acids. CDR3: CSARDRRGFNEQYF. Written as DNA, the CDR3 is TGCAGTGCTAGAGATCGAAGGGGGTTCAACGAGCAGTACTTC.

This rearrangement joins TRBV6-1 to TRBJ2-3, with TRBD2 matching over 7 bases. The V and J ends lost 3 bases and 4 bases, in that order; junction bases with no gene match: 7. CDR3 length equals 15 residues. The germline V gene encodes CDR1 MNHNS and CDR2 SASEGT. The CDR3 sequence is CASSESGGRPDTQYF. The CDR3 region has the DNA TGTGCCAGCAGTGAGTCGGGGGGACGACCAGATACGCAGTATTTT.

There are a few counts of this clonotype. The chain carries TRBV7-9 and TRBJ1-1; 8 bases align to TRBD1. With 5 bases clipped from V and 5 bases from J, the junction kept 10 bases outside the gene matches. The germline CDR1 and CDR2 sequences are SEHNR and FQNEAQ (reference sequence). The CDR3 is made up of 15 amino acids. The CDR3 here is CASSLLRQGKTEAFF. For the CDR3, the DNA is TGTGCCAGCAGCCTACTCCGACAGGGGAAAACTGAAGCTTTCTTT.

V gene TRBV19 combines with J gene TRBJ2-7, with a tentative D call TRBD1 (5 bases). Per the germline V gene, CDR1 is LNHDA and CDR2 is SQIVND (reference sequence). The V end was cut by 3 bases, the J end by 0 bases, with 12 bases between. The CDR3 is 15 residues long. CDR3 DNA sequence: TGTGCCAGTAGTATGGGGCACGACCCCTCCTACGAGCAGTACTTC. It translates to CASSMGHDPSYEQYF.

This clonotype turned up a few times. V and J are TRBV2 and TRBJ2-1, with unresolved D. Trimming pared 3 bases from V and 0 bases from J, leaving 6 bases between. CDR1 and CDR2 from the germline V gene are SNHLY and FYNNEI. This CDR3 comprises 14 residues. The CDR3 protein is CASSDQSSYNEQFF. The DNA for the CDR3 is TGTGCCAGCAGTGACCAAAGCTCCTACAATGAGCAGTTCTTC.

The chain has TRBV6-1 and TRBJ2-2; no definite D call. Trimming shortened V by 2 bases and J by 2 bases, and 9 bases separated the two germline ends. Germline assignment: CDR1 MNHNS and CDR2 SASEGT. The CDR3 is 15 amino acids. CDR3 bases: TGTGCCAGCAGTGAAAGGGCTTCCAACACCGGGGAGCTGTTTTTT. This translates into CASSERASNTGELFF.

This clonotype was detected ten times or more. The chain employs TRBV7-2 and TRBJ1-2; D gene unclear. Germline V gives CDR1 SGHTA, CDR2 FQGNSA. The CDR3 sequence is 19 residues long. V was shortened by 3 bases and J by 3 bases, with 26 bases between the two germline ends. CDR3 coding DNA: TGTGCCAGCAGCTTTTCATTCCGAAAAGAGAGTTCTTGGGACTATGGCTACACCTTC. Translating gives CASSFSFRKESSWDYGYTF.

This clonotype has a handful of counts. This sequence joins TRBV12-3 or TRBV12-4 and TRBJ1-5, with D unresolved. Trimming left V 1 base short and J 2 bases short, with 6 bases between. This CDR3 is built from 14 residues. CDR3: CASSLGYRNQPQHF. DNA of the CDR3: TGTGCCAGCAGTTTAGGGTACCGCAATCAGCCCCAGCATTTT.

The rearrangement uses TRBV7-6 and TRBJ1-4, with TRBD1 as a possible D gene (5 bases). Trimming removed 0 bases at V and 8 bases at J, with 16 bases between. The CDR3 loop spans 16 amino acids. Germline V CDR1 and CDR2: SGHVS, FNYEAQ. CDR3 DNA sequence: TGTGCCAGCAGCTTAGCTCCGGGAGGGGCGCGAGAAAAACTGTTTTTT. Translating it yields CASSLAPGGAREKLFF.